This T cell receptor beta chain emerged from a study of blood T cell repertoires in COVID-19. About the research overall: The cDNA or gDNA used as material had been derived from T cells, B-cell-depleted T cells, or PBMCs.

Germline trimming cut 1 base from V and 7 bases from J; bases unmatched to any gene: 7. CDR3 length equals 15 residues. CDR1 is SNHLY and CDR2 is FYNNEI in the germline V gene. Profiled with immunoSEQ multiplex PCR; TCRdb holds only in-frame clones, not every one. The table shows about 330,000 clones, with approximately 86% occurring only once. A Seattle source enrolled patients during active infection and followed them longitudinally. This clone was counted a single time. The chain couples TRBV2 to TRBJ2-1; TRBD2 matches 7 bases. The receptor was derived from a man between 25 and 39 years old with COVID-19, enrolled during active disease. The sequenced sample consisted of peripheral blood. The CDR3 DNA is TGTGCCAGCAGTGAAGGGCTAGCGGTCTGGAATGAGCAGTTCTTC. Translation gives CASSEGLAVWNEQFF.